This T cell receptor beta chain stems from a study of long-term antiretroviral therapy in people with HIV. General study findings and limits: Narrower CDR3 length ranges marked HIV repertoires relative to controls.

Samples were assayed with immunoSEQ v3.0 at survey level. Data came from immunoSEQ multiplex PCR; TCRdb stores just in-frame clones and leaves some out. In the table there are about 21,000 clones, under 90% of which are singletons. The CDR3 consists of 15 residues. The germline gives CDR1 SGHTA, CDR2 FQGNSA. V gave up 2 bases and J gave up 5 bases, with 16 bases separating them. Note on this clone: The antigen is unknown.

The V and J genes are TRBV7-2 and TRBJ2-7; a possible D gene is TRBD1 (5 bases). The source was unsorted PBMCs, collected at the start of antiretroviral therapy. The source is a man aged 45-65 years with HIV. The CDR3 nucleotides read TGTGCCAGCAGCTTATCCCGCAACAGGCTCCACGAGCAGTACTTC. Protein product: CASSLSRNRLHEQYF.